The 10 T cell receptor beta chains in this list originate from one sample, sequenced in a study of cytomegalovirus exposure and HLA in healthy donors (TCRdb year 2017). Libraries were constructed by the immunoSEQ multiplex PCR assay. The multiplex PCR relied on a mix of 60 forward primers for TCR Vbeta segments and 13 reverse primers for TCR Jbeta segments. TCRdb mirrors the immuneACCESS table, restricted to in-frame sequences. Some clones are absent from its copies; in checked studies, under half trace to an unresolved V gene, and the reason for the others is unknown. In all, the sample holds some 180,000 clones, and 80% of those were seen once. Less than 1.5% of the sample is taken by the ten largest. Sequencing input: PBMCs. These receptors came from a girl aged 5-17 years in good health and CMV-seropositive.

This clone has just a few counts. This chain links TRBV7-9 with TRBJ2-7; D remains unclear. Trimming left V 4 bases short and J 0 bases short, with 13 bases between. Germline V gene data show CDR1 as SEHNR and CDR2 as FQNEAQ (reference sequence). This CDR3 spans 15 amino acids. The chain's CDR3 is CASSSTTWSSYEQYF. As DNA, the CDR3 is TGTGCCAGCAGCTCCACAACCTGGAGCTCCTACGAGCAGTACTTC.

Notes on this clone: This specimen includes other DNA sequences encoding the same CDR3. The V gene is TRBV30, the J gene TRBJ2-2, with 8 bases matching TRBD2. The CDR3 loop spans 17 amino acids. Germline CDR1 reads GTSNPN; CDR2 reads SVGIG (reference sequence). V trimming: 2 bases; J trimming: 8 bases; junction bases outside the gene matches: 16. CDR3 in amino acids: CAWSSSRTSWPTGELFF. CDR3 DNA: TGTGCCTGGAGTTCAAGCCGGACTAGCTGGCCCACTGGGGAGCTGTTTTTT. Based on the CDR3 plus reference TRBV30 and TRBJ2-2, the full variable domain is SQTIHQWPATLVQPVGSPLSLECTVEGTSNPNLYWYRQAAGRGLQLLFYSVGIGQISSEVPQNLSASRPQDRQFILSSKKLLLSDSGFYLCAWSSSRTSWPTGELFFGEGSRLTVL.

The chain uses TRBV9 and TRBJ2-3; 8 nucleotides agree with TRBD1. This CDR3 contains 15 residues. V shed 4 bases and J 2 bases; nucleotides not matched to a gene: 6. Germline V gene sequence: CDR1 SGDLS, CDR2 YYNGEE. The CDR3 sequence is CASSSGQAFTDTQYF. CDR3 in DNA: TGTGCCAGCAGCTCGGGACAGGCGTTCACAGATACGCAGTATTTT.

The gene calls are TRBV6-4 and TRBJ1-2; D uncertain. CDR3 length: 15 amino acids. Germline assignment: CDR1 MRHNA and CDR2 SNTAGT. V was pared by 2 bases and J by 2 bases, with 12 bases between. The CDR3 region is CASSDPGSGNYGYTF. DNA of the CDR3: TGTGCCAGCAGTGACCCCGGGTCCGGGAACTATGGCTACACCTTC.

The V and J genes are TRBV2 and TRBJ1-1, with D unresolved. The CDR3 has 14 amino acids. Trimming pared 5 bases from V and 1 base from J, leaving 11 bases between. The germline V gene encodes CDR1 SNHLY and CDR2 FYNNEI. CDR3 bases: TGTGCCAGCAGTAATGGGAGGGCGAACACTGAAGCTTTCTTT. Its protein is CASSNGRANTEAFF.

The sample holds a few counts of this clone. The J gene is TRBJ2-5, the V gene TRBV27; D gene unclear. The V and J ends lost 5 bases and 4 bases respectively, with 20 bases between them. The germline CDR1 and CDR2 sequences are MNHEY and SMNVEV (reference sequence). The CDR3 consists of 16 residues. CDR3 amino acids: CASSGGELKTIETQYF. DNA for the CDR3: TGTGCCAGCAGTGGCGGCGAACTCAAAACCATAGAGACCCAGTACTTC.

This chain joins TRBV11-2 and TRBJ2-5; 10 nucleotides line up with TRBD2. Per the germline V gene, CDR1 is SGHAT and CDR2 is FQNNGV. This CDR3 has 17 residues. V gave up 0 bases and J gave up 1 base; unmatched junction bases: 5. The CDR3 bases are TGTGCCAGCAGCTTAGAGGCTAGCGGGAGTCTCCAAGAGACCCAGTACTTC. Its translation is CASSLEASGSLQETQYF. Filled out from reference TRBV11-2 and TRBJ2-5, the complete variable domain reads EAGVAQSPRYKIIEKRQSVAFWCNPISGHATLYWYQQILGQGPKLLIQFQNNGVVDDSQLPKDRFSAERLKGVDSTLKIQPAKLEDSAVYLCASSLEASGSLQETQYFGPGTRLLVL.

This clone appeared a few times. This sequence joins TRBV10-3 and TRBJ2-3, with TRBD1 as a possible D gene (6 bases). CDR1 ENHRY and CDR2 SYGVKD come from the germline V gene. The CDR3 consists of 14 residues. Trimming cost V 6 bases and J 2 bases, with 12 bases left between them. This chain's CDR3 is CAISPTGNTDTQYF. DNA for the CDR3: TGTGCCATCAGCCCCACAGGGAACACAGATACGCAGTATTTT.

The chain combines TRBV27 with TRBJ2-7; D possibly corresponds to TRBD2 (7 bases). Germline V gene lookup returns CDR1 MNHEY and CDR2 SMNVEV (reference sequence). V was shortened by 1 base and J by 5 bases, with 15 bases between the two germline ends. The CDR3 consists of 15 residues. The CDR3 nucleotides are TGTGCCAGCAGTTTATGGAAGGGGGGGTGGAACGAGCAGTACTTC. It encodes CASSLWKGGWNEQYF.

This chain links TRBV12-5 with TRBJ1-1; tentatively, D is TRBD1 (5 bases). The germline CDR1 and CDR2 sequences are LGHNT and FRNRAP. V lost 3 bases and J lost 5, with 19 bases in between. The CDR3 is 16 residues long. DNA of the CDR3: TGTGCTAGTGGTTTCTTCACCCACCCGACAGCTACTGAAGCTTTCTTT. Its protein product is CASGFFTHPTATEAFF.